Reported below is one T cell receptor (beta chain). The sample originates from a study of PD-1 blockade in classical Hodgkin lymphoma. No patient escaped relapse after autologous stem cell transplantation, and brentuximab vedotin exposure varied. Clones were sequenced by immunoSEQ multiplex PCR, and TCRdb holds only the in-frame ones, with some missing. The sample has 75,000 to 100,000 clones; 81% are singletons. Trimming stripped 4 bases from V and 4 bases from J, with 19 bases between. In germline, CDR1 is SGHTS, CDR2 YDEGEE. There are 16 residues in the CDR3. V is TRBV5-8 and J is TRBJ2-3; D remains unclear. The receptor comes from a human donor with classical Hodgkin lymphoma. Material: peripheral blood mononuclear cells (PBMCs), obtained before the second cycle of nivolumab. The CDR3 spells CASSVGLVVGSDTQYF. The CDR3 bases are TGTGCCAGCAGCGTCGGGTTAGTAGTTGGGTCAGATACGCAGTATTTT. The full variable domain, with the rest looked up from reference TRBV5-8 and TRBJ2-3, is EAGVTQSPTHLIKTRGQQATLRCSPISGHTSVYWYQQALGLGLQFLLWYDEGEERNRGNFPPRFSGRQFPNYSSELNVNALELEDSALYLCASSVGLVVGSDTQYFGPGTRLTVL.